This T cell receptor beta chain was sequenced in a study of shared clonotypes between healthy human individuals. The sample holds one count of this clone. Assay: immunoSEQ multiplex PCR; the TCRdb copy retains only in-frame clones and omits some. The data show some 2.4 million clones, with approximately 93% seen just once and 0.36% held by the top ten. The sample taken for sequencing was naive CD4+ T cells from PBMCs. The subset here: CD45RA+ positively selected. This receptor was identified in a man younger than 35 in good health. Some clones in this sample may be carry-over from other donors' samples.

The CDR3 sequence: CASKPTSGSSTDTQYF. As DNA, the CDR3 is TGTGCCAGCAAGCCGACTAGCGGGTCTAGCACAGATACGCAGTATTTT. The gene calls are TRBV2 and TRBJ2-3, with TRBD2 identical over 10 bases. V was clipped by 7 bases and J by 0 bases; unmatched bases: 7. The CDR3 length is 16 residues. Germline CDR1 is SNHLY and CDR2 is FYNNEI.